This TCR beta chain is from a study of blood T cell repertoires in COVID-19. Background on the study: Samples representing acute and convalescent COVID-19 were sourced from the United States, Italy and Spain.

This CDR3 comprises 13 residues. Germline CDR1 reads SGHAT; CDR2 reads FQNNGV. The V and J ends lost 7 bases and 2 bases respectively, with 11 bases between them. Produced via immunoSEQ multiplex PCR; TCRdb's table is partial and in-frame only. The repertoire holds more than 350,000 clones, with roughly 88% as singletons. The sample comprised PBMCs or T cells enriched from blood (not recorded which). The genes are TRBV11-2 and TRBJ2-5, with a weak D call TRBD1 (6 bases). The sequence was obtained from a woman younger than 30 who had been exposed to COVID-19. CDR3 in amino acids: CASNGQIQETQYF. The CDR3 DNA reads TGTGCCAGCAACGGACAGATACAAGAGACCCAGTACTTC.